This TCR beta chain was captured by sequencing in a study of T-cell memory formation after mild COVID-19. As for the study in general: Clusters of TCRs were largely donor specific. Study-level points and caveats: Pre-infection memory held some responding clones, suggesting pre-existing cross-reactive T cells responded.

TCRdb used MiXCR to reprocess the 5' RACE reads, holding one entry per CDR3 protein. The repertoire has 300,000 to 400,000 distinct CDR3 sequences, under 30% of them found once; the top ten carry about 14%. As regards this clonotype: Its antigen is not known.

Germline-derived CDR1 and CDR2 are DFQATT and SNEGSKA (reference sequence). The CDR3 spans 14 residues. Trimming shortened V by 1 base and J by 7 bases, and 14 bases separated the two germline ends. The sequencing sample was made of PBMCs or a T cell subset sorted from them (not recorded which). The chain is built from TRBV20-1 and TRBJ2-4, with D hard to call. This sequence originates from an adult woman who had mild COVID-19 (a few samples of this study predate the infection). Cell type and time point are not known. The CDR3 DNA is TGCAGTGCTAGAGCTAGGACCCATAGGAACATTCAGTACTTC. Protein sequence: CSARARTHRNIQYF.